The source of this T cell receptor beta chain is a study of shared clonotypes between healthy human individuals. General study findings and limits: Rarefaction showed that sequencing of sorted subsets was incomplete (despite large depth).

Investigators spread the genomic DNA of each subset evenly over several immunoSEQ plates. The protocol was immunoSEQ multiplex PCR, while the TCRdb copy is restricted to in-frame clones and leaves out a portion. The table has fewer than 2.5 million clones, more than 85% seen once; the top ten hold approximately 0.35%. Of note for this clone: Its specificity is not known.

The split of CD4+ cells yielded CD45RA+ naive and CD45RA-negative memory subsets. Germline V gives CDR1 MNHEY, CDR2 SVGAGI. The V end lost 5 bases, the J end lost 1 base, and 14 bases lay between the germline ends. The CDR3 length is 15 residues. The sample comprised naive CD4+ T cells from PBMCs. Subset of the sample: CD45RA+ positively selected. V is TRBV6-5 and J is TRBJ2-5; D is possibly TRBD1 (6 bases). This receptor was obtained from a man aged 18 to 29 in good health. Some clones in this sample may be carry-over from other donors' samples. The CDR3 here is CASSPPNRAQETQYF. CDR3 sequence (DNA): TGTGCCAGCAGTCCTCCCAACAGGGCCCAAGAGACCCAGTACTTC.